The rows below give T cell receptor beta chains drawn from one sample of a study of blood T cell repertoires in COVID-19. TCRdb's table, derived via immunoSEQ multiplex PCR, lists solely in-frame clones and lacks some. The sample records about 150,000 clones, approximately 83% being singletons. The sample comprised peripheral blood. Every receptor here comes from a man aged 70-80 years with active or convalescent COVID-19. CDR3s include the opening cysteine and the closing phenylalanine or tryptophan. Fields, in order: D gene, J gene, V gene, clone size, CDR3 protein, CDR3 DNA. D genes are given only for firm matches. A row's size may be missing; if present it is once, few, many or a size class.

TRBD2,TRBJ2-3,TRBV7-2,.,CASGDYSTDTQYF,TGTGCCAGCGGGGACTACAGCACAGATACGCAGTATTTT
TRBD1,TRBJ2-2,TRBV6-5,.,CASIPGQGATGELFF,TGTGCCAGCATCCCGGGACAGGGGGCGACCGGGGAGCTGTTTTTT
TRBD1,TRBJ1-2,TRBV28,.,CASSTPDRVYSYGYTF,TGTGCCAGCAGTACTCCGGACAGGGTATATAGCTATGGCTACACCTTC
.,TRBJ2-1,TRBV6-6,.,CASRRTGSYNEQFF,TGTGCCAGCAGGCGAACAGGGTCCTACAATGAGCAGTTCTTC
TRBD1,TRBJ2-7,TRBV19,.,CASRRGGSYEQYF,TGTGCCAGTAGGAGAGGGGGCAGCTACGAGCAGTACTTC
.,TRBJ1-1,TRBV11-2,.,CASSLSAVGTEAFF,TGTGCCAGCAGCTTATCCGCGGTTGGCACTGAAGCTTTCTTT
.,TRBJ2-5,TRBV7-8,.,CASSPIRGGLEETQYF,TGTGCCAGCAGCCCGATCCGGGGAGGACTGGAAGAGACCCAGTACTTC
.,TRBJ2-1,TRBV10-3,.,CAISEQTKNYNEQFF,TGTGCCATCAGTGAGCAGACTAAAAACTACAATGAGCAGTTCTTC
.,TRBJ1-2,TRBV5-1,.,CASSLLTGGVGYTF,TGCGCCAGCAGCTTACTAACTGGGGGGGTCGGCTACACCTTC
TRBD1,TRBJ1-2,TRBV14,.,CASSQQGTGGANYGYTF,TGTGCCAGCAGCCAACAGGGGACAGGGGGCGCAAACTATGGCTACACCTTC
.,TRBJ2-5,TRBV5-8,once,CASSLGLRGETQYF,TGTGCCAGCAGCTTGGGACTCCGGGGGGAGACCCAGTACTTC
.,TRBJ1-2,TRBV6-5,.,CASSSQGPYGYTF,TGTGCCAGCAGTTCACAGGGTCCCTATGGCTACACCTTC
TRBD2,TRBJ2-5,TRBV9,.,CASRQRLAGPETQYF,TGTGCCAGCAGGCAAAGACTAGCGGGACCAGAGACCCAGTACTTC
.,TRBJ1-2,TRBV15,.,CATSQRGRANYGYTF,TGTGCCACCAGCCAAAGGGGGAGGGCCAACTATGGCTACACCTTC
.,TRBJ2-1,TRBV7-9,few,CASSLVRLARPYNEQFF,TGTGCCAGCAGCTTAGTTAGGTTAGCCCGGCCCTACAATGAGCAGTTCTTC
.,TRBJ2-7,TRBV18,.,CASSRDITYEQYF,TGTGCCAGCTCACGGGACATCACCTACGAGCAGTACTTC
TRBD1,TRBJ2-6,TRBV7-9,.,CASTQSRTGVSGANVLTF,TGTGCCAGCACCCAGTCGAGGACAGGGGTCTCTGGGGCCAACGTCCTGACTTTC
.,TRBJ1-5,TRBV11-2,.,CASSSRREVTRNQPQHF,TGTGCCAGCAGTTCAAGACGGGAGGTTACGCGCAATCAGCCCCAGCATTTT
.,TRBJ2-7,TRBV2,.,CASSTYGGEQYF,TGTGCCAGCAGTACGTACGGAGGCGAGCAGTACTTC
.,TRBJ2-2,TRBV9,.,CASSRQLLTGELFF,TGTGCCAGCAGCCGACAGCTTCTTACCGGGGAGCTGTTTTTT
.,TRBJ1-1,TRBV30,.,CAWSRRRVLNTEAFF,TGTGCCTGGAGTCGGAGGCGGGTCCTGAACACTGAAGCTTTCTTT
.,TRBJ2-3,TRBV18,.,CASSPAWSADTQYF,TGTGCCAGCTCACCGGCGTGGAGCGCAGATACGCAGTATTTT
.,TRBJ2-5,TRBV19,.,CASSMGDTLQETQYF,TGTGCCAGTAGTATGGGGGACACCCTCCAAGAGACCCAGTACTTC